What follows are 6 T cell receptor beta chains derived from one specimen sequenced in a study of low-dose radiotherapy and immunotherapy resistance in tumors. Time point noted: after trial treatment. Noted treatment: LDRT plus nivolumab, ipilimumab, low-dose cyclophosphamide and aspirin (RACIN trial). Covering alpha and beta chains, TRAV- and TRBV-specific primers were used for the first-strand cDNA. TCRs were put through approximately 20 PCR cycles of amplification with Phusion. A constant-region primer and the V-primer adapter served as the primer pair. TCRdb re-analysed the reads in MiXCR, keeping a single row per CDR3 protein. The table includes just over 90,000 distinct CDR3 sequences, 20% to 25% detected once. This material consisted of PBMCs, taken after low-dose radiotherapy plus immunotherapy. Every receptor here comes from a female donor with ovarian cancer.

The V call is TRBV5-5, the J call TRBJ1-2, with D possibly TRBD1 on 6 matching bases. The CDR3 totals 15 residues. Germline CDR1 is SGHKS and CDR2 is YYEKEE (reference sequence). Trimming cost V 3 bases and J 4 bases, with 16 bases left between them. CDR3 nucleotide sequence: TGTGCCAGCAGCTCCGGGACACGGGCCCCCTATGGCTACACCTTC. Amino acids: CASSSGTRAPYGYTF.

On this clonotype itself: A much more abundant neighbour one base away suggests this may be a read error. V usage is TRBV20-1 and J usage is TRBJ2-7; D is tentatively TRBD1 or TRBD2 (5 bases each). Germline-derived CDR1 and CDR2 are DFQATT and SNEGSKA (reference sequence). This CDR3 has 16 residues. This chain's CDR3 is CSARSIRDVSSYELYF. The CDR3 coding sequence is TGCAGTGCTAGATCCATTCGGGACGTCAGCTCCTACGAGCTGTACTTC.

Notes on this clonotype: The limits of the CDR3 on the DNA are not certain, so only TCRdb's listed CDR3 is given. This CDR3 is CASSFGLNTGELFFF. This rearrangement joins TRBV5-1 to TRBJ2-2; the DNA was not compared with TRBD2, the D call given in the table. The CDR3 region is 15 residues in length, termini included. Germline V gene data show CDR1 as SGHRS and CDR2 as YFSETQ.

The V gene is TRBV20-1, the J gene TRBJ1-4, with no clear D. The CDR3 sequence is 15 residues long. V was trimmed by 0 bases and J by 3 bases, leaving 11 bases between them. CDR1 DFQATT and CDR2 SNEGSKA come from the germline V gene (reference sequence). For the CDR3, the DNA is TGCAGTGCTAGAGATGGAGGGAGGGCTAATGAAAAACTGTTTTTT. Amino acid sequence: CSARDGGRANEKLFF.

The V call is TRBV6-7, the J call TRBJ1-1; 7 bases align to TRBD1. TRBV6-7 belongs to the ORF category, with a function that is uncertain. This CDR3 contains 15 residues. Trimming took 0 bases from V and 1 from J; bases not matched to a gene: 2. This CDR3 reads CASSYSTGPNTEAFF. Written as DNA, the CDR3 is TGTGCCAGCAGTTACTCGACAGGGCCGAACACTGAAGCTTTCTTT.

As for this clonotype: A far larger clone is one nucleotide away, so this likely arose from a read error. The rearrangement joins TRBV12-3 or TRBV12-4 to TRBJ2-5; 10 nucleotides line up with TRBD2. This CDR3 spans 15 amino acids. V was clipped by 2 bases and J by 11 bases; unmatched bases: 11. CDR3 in amino acids: CASSLRPSGSNEQYF. The CDR3, as DNA: TGTGCCAGCAGTTTACGTCCTAGCGGGAGCAATGAGCAGTACTTC.